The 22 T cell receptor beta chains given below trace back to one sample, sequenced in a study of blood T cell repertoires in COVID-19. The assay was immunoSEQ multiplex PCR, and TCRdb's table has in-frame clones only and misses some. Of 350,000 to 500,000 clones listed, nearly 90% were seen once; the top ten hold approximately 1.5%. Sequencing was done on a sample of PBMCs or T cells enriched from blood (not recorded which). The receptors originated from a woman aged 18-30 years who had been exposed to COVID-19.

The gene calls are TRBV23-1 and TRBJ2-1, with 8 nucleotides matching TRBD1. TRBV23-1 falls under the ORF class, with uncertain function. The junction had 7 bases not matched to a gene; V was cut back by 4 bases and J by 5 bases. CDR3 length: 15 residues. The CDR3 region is CASSRPGQVHNEQFF. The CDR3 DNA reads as TGCGCCAGCAGTCGACCGGGACAGGTACACAATGAGCAGTTCTTC.

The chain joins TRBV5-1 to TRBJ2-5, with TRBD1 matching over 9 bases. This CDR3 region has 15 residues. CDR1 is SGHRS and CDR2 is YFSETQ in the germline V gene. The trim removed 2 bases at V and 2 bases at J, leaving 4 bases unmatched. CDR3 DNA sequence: TGCGCCAGCAGCTTCGGGGACAGGGAACAAGAGACCCAGTACTTC. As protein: CASSFGDREQETQYF.

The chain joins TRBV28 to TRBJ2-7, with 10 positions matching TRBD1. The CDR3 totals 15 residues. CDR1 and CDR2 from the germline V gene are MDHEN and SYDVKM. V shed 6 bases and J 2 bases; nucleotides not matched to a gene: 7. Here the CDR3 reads CASSPGQGGPYEQYF. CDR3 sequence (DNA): TGTGCCAGCAGCCCCGGACAGGGGGGACCCTACGAGCAGTACTTC. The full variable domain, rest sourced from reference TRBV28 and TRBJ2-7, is DVKVTQSSRYLVKRTGEKVFLECVQDMDHENMFWYRQDPGLGLRLIYFSYDVKMKEKGDIPEGYSVSREKKERFSLILESASTNQTSMYLCASSPGQGGPYEQYFGPGTRLTVT.

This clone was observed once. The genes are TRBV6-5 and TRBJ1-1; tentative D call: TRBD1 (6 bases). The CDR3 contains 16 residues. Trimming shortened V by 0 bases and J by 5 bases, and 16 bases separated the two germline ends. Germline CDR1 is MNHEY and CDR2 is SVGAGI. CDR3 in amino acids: CASSYSTWGPGTEAFF. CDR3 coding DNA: TGTGCCAGCAGTTACTCGACTTGGGGGCCGGGGACTGAAGCTTTCTTT.

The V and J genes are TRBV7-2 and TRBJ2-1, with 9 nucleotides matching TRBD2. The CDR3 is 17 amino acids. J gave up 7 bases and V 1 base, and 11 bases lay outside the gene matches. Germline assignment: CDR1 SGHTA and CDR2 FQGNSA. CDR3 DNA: TGTGCCAGCAGCTTAGAAGTTGTGACTAGCGGAAAAAATGAGCAGTTCTTC. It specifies CASSLEVVTSGKNEQFF.

The CDR3 region is CASTLTGPNEKLFF. CDR3 DNA: TGTGCCAGCACTCTGACAGGGCCTAATGAAAAACTGTTTTTT. This chain joins TRBV25-1 and TRBJ1-4; TRBD1 matches 7 bases. The germline gives CDR1 MGHDK, CDR2 SYGVNS. Germline trimming cut 7 bases from V and 3 bases from J; bases unmatched to any gene: 5. The CDR3 has 14 residues.

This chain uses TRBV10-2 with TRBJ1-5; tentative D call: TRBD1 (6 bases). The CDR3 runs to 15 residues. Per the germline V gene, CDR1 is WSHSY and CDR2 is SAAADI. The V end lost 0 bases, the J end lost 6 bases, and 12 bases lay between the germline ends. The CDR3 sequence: CASSESGGPGQPQHF. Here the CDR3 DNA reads TGCGCCAGCAGTGAGTCCGGGGGGCCGGGTCAGCCCCAGCATTTT.

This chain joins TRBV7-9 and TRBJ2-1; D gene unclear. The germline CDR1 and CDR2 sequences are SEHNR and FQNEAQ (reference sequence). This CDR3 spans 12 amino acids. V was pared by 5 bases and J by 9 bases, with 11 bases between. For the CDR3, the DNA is TGTGCCAGCAGCCTCCAGATGTTTGAGCAGTTCTTC. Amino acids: CASSLQMFEQFF. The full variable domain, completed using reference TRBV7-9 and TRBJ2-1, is DTGVSQNPRHKITKRGQNVTFRCDPISEHNRLYWYRQTLGQGPEFLTYFQNEAQLEKSRLLSDRFSAERPKGSFSTLEIQRTEQGDSAMYLCASSLQMFEQFFGPGTRLTVL.

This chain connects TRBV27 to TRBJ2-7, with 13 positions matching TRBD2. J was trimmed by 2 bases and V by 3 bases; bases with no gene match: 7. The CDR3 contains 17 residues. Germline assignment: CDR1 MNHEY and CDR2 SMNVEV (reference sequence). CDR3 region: CASSFLAGTSGTYEQYF. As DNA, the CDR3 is TGTGCCAGCAGTTTTTTAGCCGGGACTAGCGGGACCTACGAGCAGTACTTC.

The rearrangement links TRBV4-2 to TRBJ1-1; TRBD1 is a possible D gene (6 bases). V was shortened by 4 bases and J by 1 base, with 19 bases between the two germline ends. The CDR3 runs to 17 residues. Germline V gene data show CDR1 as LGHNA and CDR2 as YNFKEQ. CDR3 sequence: CASSLTTIQGANTEAFF. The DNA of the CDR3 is TGTGCCAGCAGCCTCACAACCATACAGGGCGCGAACACTGAAGCTTTCTTT.

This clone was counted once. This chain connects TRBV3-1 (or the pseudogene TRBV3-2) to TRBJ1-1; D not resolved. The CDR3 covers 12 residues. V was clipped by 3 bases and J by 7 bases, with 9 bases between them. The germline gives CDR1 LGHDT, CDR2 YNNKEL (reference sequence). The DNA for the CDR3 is TGTGCCAGCAGCCAGTCGAGAAATGAAGCTTTCTTT. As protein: CASSQSRNEAFF.

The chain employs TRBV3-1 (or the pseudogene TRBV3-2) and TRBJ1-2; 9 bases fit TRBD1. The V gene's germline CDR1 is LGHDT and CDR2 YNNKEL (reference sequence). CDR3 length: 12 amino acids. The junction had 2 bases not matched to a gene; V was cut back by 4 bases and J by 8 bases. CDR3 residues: CASSLTGGGYTF. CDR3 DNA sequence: TGTGCCAGCAGCCTAACAGGGGGCGGCTACACCTTC.

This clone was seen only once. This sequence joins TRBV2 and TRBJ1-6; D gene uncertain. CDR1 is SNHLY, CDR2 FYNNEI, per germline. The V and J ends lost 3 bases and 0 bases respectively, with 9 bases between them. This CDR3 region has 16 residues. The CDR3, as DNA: TGTGCCAGCAGTGAGCGGGCGAGCTCCTATAATTCACCCCTCCACTTT. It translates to CASSERASSYNSPLHF.

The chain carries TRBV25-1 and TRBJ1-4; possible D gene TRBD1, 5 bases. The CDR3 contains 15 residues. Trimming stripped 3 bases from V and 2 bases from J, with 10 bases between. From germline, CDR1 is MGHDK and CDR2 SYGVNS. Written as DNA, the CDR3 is TGTGCCAGCAGTGAGGGGCGGCCGACTAATGAAAAACTGTTTTTT. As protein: CASSEGRPTNEKLFF.

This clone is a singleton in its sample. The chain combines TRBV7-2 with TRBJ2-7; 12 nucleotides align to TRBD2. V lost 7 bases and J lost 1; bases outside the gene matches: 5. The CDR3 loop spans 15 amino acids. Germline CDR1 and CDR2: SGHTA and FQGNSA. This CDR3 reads CASIRTSGKSYEQYF. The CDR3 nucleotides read TGTGCCAGCATCAGGACTAGCGGGAAGTCCTACGAGCAGTACTTC.

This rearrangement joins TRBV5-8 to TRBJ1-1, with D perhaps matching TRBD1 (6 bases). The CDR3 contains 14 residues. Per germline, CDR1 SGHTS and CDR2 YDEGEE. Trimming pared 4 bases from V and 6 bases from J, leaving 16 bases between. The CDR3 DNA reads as TGTGCCAGCAGCCATTCTAACAGGGTATCTGAAGCTTTCTTT. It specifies CASSHSNRVSEAFF.

CDR3: CASSRLAANNEQFF. The DNA of the CDR3 is TGTGCCAGCAGCAGACTAGCGGCCAACAATGAGCAGTTCTTC. The chain has TRBV6-6 and TRBJ2-1; 9 positions match TRBD2. V lost 6 bases to trimming and J lost 5 bases; unmatched junction nucleotides: 5. Germline V gene lookup returns CDR1 MNHNY and CDR2 SVGAGI (reference sequence). The CDR3 spans 14 residues.

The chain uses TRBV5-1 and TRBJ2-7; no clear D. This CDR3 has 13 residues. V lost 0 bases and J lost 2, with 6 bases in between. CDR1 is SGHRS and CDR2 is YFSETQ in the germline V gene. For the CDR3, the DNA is TGCGCCAGCAGCTTGGATCAGGCCTACGAGCAGTACTTC. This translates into CASSLDQAYEQYF. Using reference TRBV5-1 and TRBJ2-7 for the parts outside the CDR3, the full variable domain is KAGVTQTPRYLIKTRGQQVTLSCSPISGHRSVSWYQQTPGQGLQFLFEYFSETQRNKGNFPGRFSGRQFSNSRSEMNVSTLELGDSALYLCASSLDQAYEQYFGPGTRLTVT.

The CDR3 DNA sequence: TGTGCCAGCAGCTTCGGACTAGCGGGTTCCTCCTACGAGCAGTACTTC. Its translation is CASSFGLAGSSYEQYF. The chain links TRBV5-6 to TRBJ2-7; TRBD2 matches at 11 bases. V was clipped by 2 bases and J by 0 bases; unmatched bases: 4. This CDR3 has 16 residues. The germline gives CDR1 SGHDT, CDR2 YYEEEE.

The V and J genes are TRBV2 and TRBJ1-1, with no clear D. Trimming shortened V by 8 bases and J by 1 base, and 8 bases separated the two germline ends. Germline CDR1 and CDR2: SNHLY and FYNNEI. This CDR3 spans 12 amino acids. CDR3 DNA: TGTGCCAGCGGCCGGGGGAACACTGAAGCTTTCTTT. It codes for CASGRGNTEAFF.

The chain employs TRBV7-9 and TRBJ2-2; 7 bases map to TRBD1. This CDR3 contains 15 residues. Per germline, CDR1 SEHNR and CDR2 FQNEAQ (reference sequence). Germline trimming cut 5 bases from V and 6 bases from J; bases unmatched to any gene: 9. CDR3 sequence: CASSPGDSFAGELFF. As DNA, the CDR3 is TGTGCCAGCAGCCCCGGGGACAGTTTTGCCGGGGAGCTGTTTTTT.

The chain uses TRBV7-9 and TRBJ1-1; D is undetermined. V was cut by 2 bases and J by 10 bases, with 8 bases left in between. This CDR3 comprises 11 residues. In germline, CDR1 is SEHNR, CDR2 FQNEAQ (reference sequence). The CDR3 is CASSLNWAAFF. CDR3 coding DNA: TGTGCCAGCAGCTTAAACTGGGCAGCTTTCTTT.